These 3 T cell receptor beta chains originate from one sample sequenced in a study of neurological immune-mediated disorders. TCRdb processed the 5' RACE reads anew with MiXCR; each CDR3 protein has one entry. The repertoire has tens of thousands of distinct CDR3 sequences, roughly 3.9% of them found once; the top ten carry roughly 1.4%. Sequenced material: PBMCs. The receptors were sampled from a man younger than 45 with multiple sclerosis.

This clonotype was detected many times. This chain links TRBV3-1 with TRBJ2-1, with D perhaps TRBD2 (6 bases). CDR1 and CDR2 from the germline V gene are LGHDT and YNNKEL (reference sequence). V lost 0 bases to trimming and J lost 5 bases, with 8 bases between them. This CDR3 contains 14 residues. The CDR3, as DNA: TGTGCCAGCAGCCAAGAACGGAGGGACAATGAGCAGTTCTTC. It yields the protein CASSQERRDNEQFF.

This clonotype was found many times. This rearrangement joins TRBV12-3 or TRBV12-4 to TRBJ2-1, with TRBD2 identical over 8 bases. The CDR3 totals 16 residues. The V and J ends lost 6 bases and 0 bases, in that order; junction bases with no gene match: 7. The CDR3 spells CASSGSGASSYNEQFF. CDR3 DNA: TGTGCCAGCAGCGGTAGCGGGGCGAGCTCCTACAATGAGCAGTTCTTC.

This clonotype was found many times. The rearrangement links TRBV10-2 to TRBJ2-7, with 7 bases identical to TRBD2. The CDR3 loop spans 16 amino acids. Germline CDR1 reads WSHSY; CDR2 reads SAAADI. The J segment lost 2 bases and the V segment lost 4 bases, leaving 11 bases of the junction unmatched. CDR3 loop: CASSGELGGVAYEQYF. CDR3 DNA sequence: TGCGCCAGCAGTGGCGAACTGGGGGGGGTGGCCTACGAGCAGTACTTC.